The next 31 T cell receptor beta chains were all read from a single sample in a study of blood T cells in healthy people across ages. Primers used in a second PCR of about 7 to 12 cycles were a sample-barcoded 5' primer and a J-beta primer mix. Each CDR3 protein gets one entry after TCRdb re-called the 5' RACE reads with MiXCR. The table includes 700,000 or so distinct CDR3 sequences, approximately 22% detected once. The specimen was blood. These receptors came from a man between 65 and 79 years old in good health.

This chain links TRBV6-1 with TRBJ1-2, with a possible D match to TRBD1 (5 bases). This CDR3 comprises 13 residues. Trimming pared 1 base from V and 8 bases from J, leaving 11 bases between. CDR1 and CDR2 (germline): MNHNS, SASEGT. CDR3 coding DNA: TGTGCCAGCAGTGAAGGGGGGAGGCACGGCTACACCTTC. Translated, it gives CASSEGGRHGYTF.

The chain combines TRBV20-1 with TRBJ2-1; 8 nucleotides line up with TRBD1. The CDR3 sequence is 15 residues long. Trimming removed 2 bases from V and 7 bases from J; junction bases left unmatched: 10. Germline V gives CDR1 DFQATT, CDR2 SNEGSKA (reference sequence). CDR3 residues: CSARIVTGVVNEQFF. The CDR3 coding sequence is TGCAGTGCTAGAATAGTGACAGGGGTCGTAAATGAGCAGTTCTTC.

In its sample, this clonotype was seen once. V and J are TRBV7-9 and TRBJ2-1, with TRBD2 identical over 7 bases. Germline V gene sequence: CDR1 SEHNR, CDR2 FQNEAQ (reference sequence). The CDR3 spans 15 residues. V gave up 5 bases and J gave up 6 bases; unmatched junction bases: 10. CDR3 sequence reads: CASSLGGGGSNEQFF. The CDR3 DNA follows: TGTGCCAGCAGCCTTGGGGGTGGCGGGAGCAATGAGCAGTTCTTC.

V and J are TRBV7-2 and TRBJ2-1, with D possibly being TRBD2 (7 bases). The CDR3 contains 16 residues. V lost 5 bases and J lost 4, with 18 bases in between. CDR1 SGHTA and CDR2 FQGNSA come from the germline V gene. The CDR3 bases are TGTGCCAGCAGCGGGGGCGGGGGCCCCGGGTACAATGAGCAGTTCTTC. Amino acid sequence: CASSGGGGPGYNEQFF.

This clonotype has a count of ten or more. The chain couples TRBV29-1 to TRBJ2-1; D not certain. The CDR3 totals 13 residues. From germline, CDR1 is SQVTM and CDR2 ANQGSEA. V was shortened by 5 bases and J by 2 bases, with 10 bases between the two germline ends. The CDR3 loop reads CSVRAEAYNEQFF. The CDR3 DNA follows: TGCAGCGTTCGGGCAGAAGCCTACAATGAGCAGTTCTTC.

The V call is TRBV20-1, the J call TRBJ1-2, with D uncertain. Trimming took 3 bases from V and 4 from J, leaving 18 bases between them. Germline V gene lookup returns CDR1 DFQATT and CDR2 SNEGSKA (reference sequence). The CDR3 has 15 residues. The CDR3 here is CSASPVGGQLYGYTF. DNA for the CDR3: TGCAGTGCTAGTCCCGTGGGAGGTCAGCTCTATGGCTACACCTTC.

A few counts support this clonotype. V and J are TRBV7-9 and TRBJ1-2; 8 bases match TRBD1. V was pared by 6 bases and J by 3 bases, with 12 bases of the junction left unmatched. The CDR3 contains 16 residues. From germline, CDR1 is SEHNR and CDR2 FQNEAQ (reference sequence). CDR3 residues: CASSPQGAIFDYGYTF. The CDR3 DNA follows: TGTGCCAGCAGTCCTCAGGGGGCTATTTTTGACTATGGCTACACCTTC.

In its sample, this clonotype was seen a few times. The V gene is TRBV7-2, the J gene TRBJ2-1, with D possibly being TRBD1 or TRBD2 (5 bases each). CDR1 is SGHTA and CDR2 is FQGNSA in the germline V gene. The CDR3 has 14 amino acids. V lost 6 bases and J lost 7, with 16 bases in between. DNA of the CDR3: TGTGCCAGCAGATCTGAGGGGTCACGGAATGAGCAGTTCTTC. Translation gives CASRSEGSRNEQFF.

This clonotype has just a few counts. CDR3 region: CSATGNEQFF. The CDR3 nucleotides are TGCAGTGCGACGGGCAATGAGCAGTTCTTC. This chain joins TRBV20-1 and TRBJ2-1; D is unclear. The CDR3 runs to 10 residues. CDR1 and CDR2 from the germline V gene are DFQATT and SNEGSKA (reference sequence). V was clipped by 6 bases and J by 6 bases, with 6 bases between them.

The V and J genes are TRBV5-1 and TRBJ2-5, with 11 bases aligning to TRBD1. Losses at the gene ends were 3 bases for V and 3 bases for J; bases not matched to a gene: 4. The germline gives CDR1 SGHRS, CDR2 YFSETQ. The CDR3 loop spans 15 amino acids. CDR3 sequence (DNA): TGCGCCAGCAGCTCAGGACAGGGGGCGAAAGAGACCCAGTACTTC. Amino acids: CASSSGQGAKETQYF.

The CDR3 sequence is CASSVLGTSGVGDTQYF. The CDR3 bases are TGTGCCAGCAGTGTCCTTGGAACTAGCGGGGTTGGAGATACGCAGTATTTT. V gene TRBV2 combines with J gene TRBJ2-3, with TRBD2 matching 10 bases. CDR3 size: 17 residues. CDR1 is SNHLY and CDR2 is FYNNEI in the germline V gene. V was clipped by 4 bases and J by 5 bases; unmatched bases: 12. The variable domain in full, with the rest retrieved from reference TRBV2 and TRBJ2-3, is EPEVTQTPSHQVTQMGQEVILRCVPISNHLYFYWYRQILGQKVEFLVSFYNNEISEKSEIFDDQFSVERPDGSNFTLKIRSTKLEDSAMYFCASSVLGTSGVGDTQYFGPGTRLTVL.

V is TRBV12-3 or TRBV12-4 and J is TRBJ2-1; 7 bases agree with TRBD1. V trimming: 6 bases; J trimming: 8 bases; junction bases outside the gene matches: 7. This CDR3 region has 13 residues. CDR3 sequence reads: CASRYQGVDEQFF. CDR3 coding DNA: TGTGCCAGCAGATACCAGGGGGTCGATGAGCAGTTCTTC.

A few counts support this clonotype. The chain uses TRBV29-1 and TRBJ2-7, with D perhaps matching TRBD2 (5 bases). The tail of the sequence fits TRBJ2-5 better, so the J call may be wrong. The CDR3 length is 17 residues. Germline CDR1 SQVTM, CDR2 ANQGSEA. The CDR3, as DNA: TGCAGCGTTGTTGCCCTTTACCGGGAACGGTTAATAGAGACCCAGTACTTC. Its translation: CSVVALYRERLIETQYF.

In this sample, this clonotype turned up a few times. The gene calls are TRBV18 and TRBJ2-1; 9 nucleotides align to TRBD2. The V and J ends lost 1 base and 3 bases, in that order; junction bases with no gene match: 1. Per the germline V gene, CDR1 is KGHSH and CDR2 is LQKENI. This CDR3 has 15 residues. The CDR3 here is CASSPLSGSYNEQFF. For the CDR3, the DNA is TGTGCCAGCTCACCACTTAGCGGGAGCTACAATGAGCAGTTCTTC.

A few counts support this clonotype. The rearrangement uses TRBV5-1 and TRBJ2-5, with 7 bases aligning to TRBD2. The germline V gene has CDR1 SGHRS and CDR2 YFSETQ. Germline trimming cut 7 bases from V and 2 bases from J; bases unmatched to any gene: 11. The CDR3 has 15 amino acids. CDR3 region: CASGVTGGQQETQYF. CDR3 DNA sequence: TGCGCCAGCGGGGTTACGGGAGGCCAACAAGAGACCCAGTACTTC. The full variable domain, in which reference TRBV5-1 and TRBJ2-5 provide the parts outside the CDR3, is KAGVTQTPRYLIKTRGQQVTLSCSPISGHRSVSWYQQTPGQGLQFLFEYFSETQRNKGNFPGRFSGRQFSNSRSEMNVSTLELGDSALYLCASGVTGGQQETQYFGPGTRLLVL.

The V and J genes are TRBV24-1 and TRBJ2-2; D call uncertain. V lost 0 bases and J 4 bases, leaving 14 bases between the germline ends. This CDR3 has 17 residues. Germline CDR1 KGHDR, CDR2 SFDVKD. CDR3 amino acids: CATSDLRRPASTGELFF. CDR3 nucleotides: TGTGCCACCAGTGATTTGAGGAGACCAGCAAGCACCGGGGAGCTGTTTTTT.

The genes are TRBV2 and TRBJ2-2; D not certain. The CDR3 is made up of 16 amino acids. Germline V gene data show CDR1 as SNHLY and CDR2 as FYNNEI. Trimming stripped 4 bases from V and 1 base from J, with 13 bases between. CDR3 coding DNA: TGTGCCAGCAGTGCATTGGGCCAGCGGAACACCGGGGAGCTGTTTTTT. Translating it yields CASSALGQRNTGELFF.

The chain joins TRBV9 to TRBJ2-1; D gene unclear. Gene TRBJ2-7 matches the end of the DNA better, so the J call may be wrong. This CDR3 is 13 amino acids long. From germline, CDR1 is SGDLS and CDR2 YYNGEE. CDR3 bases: TGTGCCAGCAGCGTAGTAGTGGTTTACGAGCAGTACGTC. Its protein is CASSVVVVYEQYV.

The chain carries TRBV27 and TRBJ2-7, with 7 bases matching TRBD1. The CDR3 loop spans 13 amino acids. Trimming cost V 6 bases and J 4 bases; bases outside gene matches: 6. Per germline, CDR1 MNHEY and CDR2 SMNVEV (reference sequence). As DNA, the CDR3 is TGTGCCAGCAGGACGACAGGGAAATACGAGCAGTACTTC. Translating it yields CASRTTGKYEQYF.

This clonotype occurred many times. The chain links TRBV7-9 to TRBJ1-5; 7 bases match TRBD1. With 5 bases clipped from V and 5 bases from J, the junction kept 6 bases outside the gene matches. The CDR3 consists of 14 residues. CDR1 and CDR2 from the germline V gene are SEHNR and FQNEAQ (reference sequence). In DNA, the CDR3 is TGTGCCAGCAGCCAAGCCACAGGGGATCAGCCCCAGCATTTT. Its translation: CASSQATGDQPQHF.

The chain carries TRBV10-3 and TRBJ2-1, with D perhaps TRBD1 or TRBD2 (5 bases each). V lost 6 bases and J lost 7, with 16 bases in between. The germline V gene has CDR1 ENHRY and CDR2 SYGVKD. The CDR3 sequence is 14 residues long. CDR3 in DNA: TGTGCCATCAGGGGGGACGTGGAGAGGAATGAGCAGTTCTTC. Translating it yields CAIRGDVERNEQFF.

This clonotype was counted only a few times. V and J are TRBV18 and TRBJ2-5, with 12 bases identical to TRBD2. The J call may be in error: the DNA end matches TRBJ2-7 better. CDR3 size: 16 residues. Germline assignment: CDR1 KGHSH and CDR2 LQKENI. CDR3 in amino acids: CASSPQTSGGQYEQYF. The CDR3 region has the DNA TGTGCCAGCTCACCCCAGACTAGCGGGGGCCAATACGAGCAGTACTTC.

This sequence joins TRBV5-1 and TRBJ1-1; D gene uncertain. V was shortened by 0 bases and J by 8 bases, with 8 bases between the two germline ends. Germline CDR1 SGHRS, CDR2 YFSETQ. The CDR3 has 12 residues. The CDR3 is CASSLAGNEAFF. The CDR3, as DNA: TGCGCCAGCAGCTTGGCGGGGAACGAAGCTTTCTTT.

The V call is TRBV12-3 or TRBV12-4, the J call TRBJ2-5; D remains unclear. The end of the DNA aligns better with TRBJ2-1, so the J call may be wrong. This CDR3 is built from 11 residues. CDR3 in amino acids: CASSSGIEQFF. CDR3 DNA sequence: TGTGCCAGCAGTTCAGGAATTGAGCAGTTCTTC.

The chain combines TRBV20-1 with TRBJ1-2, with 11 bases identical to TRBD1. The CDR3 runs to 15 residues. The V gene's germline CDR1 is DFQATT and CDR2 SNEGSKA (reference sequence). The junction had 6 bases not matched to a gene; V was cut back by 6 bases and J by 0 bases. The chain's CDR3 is CSAPGQGGTNYGYTF. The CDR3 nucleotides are TGCAGTGCACCGGGACAGGGGGGAACTAACTATGGCTACACCTTC.

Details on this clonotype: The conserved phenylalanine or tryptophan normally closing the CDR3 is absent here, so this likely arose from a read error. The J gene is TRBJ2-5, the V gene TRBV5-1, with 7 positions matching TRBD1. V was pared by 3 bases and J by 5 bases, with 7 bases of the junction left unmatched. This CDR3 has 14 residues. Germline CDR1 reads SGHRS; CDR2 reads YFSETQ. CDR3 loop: CASSSRQGSETQYL. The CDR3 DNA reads TGCGCCAGCAGCTCTCGACAGGGATCGGAGACCCAGTACCTC.

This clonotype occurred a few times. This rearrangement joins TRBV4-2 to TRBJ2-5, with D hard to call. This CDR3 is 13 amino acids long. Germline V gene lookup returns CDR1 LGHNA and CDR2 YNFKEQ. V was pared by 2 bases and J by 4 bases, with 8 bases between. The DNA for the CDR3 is TGTGCCAGCAGCCAAAGATACGGAGAGACCCAGTACTTC. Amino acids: CASSQRYGETQYF.

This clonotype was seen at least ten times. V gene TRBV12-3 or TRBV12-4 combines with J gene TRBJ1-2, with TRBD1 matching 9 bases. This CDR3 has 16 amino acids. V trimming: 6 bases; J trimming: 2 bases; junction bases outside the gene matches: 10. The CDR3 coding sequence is TGTGCCAGCAGCCCCTCCCTTGGACAGGGGAACTATGGCTACACCTTC. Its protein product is CASSPSLGQGNYGYTF.

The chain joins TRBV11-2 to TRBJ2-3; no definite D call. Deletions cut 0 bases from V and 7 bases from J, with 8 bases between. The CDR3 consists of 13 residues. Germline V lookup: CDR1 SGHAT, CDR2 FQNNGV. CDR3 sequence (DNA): TGTGCCAGCAGCTTAGATCTGATTAATACGCAGTATTTT. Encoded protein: CASSLDLINTQYF.

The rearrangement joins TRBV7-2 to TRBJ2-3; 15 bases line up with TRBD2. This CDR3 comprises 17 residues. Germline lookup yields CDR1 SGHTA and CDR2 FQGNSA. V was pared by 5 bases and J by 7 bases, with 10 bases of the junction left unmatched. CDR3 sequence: CASSGILGLAGGYTQYF. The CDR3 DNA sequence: TGTGCCAGCAGCGGAATCCTAGGACTAGCGGGGGGGTATACGCAGTATTTT.

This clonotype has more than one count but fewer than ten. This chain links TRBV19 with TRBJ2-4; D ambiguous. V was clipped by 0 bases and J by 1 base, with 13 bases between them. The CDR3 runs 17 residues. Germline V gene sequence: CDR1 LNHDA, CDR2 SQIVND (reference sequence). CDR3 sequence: CASSIDDRRRAKNIQYF. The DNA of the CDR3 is TGTGCCAGTAGTATAGACGACCGCAGACGGGCCAAAAACATTCAGTACTTC.